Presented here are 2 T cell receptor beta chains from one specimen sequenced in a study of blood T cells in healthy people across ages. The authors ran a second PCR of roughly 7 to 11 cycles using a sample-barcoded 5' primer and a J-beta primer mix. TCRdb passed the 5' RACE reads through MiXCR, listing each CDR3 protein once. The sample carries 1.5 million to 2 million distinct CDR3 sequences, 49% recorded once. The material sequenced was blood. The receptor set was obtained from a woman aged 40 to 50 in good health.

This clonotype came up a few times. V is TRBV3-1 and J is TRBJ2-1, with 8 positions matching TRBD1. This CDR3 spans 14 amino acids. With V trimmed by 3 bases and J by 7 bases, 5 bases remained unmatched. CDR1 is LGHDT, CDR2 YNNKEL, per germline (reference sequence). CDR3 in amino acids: CASSQQGALNEQFF. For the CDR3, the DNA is TGTGCCAGCAGCCAGCAGGGGGCACTTAATGAGCAGTTCTTC.

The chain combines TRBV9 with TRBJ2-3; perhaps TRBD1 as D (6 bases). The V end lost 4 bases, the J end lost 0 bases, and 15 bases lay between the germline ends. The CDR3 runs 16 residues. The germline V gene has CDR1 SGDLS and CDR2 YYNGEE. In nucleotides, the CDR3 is TGTGCCAGCAGCCCTTTTGGGGGCTCGAGCACAGATACGCAGTATTTT. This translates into CASSPFGGSSTDTQYF.